This TCR beta chain was sequenced during a study of blood T cell repertoires in COVID-19. Background on the study: Acute-phase and convalescent COVID-19 samples originated in the United States, Italy and Spain. In each case, the material was cDNA or gDNA derived from T cells, B-cell-depleted T cells, or PBMCs.

In the authors' methods: Scientists estimated how many nucleated cells there were by amplifying reference gene primers. Sequencing was performed with immunoSEQ multiplex PCR; in TCRdb, only in-frame clones are kept and a portion is missing. That table supplies the V and J calls and clone size; D and trimming were determined from the DNA. The sample lists 150,000 or so clones; over 75% were seen once. The CDR3 is 15 amino acids. CDR1 and CDR2 (germline): LGHDT, YNNKEL (reference sequence). Trimming stripped 2 bases from V and 6 bases from J, with 15 bases between. Seattle-derived patients entered the study during active infection and were followed longitudinally.

Sequencing used peripheral blood. The chain couples TRBV3-1 (or the pseudogene TRBV3-2) to TRBJ2-3; D may be TRBD1 (6 bases). The TCR sequence derives from a man between 18 and 35 years old with COVID-19, enrolled during active disease. The CDR3 loop reads CASSQKGGVSDTQYF. DNA for the CDR3: TGTGCCAGCAGCCAAAAAGGGGGTGTCAGCGATACGCAGTATTTT.